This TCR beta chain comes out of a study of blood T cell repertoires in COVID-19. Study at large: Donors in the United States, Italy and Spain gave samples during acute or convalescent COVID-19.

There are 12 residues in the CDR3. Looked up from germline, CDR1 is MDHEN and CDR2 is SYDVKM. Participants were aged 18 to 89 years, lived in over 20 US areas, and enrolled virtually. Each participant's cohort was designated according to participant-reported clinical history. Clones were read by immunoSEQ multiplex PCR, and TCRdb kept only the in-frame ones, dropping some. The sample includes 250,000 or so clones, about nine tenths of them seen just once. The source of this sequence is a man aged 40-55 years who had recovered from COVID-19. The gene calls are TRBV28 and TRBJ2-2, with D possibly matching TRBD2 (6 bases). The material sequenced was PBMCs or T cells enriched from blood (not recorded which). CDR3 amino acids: CESGTNTGELFF. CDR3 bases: TGTGAGTCTGGGACTAACACCGGGGAGCTGTTTTTT.